Given below is one TCR beta chain in context. Produced via immunoSEQ multiplex PCR; TCRdb's table is partial and in-frame only. The table records about 300,000 clones, roughly 89% of them present only once. From germline, CDR1 is SNHLY and CDR2 FYNNEI. The CDR3 spans 12 residues. V was clipped by 4 bases and J by 6 bases; unmatched bases: 3. The record originates from a study of blood T cell repertoires in COVID-19. V and J are TRBV2 and TRBJ2-7; 7 positions agree with TRBD1. The sample consisted of peripheral blood. This clonotype originated in a man in his forties with acute or convalescent COVID-19. In DNA form, the CDR3 reads TGTGCCAGCAGTGGATCAGGGGGCGAGCAGTACTTC. Protein: CASSGSGGEQYF.